The 5 T cell receptor beta chains listed next were all sequenced from one sample in a study of T cells in Graves' hyperthyroidism and ophthalmopathy. Amplified TCR beta CDR3 regions came from RNA transcripts. With the HTBI primer set, the TCR CDR3 went through a first round of RT-PCR. One entry per CDR3 protein results from TCRdb running MiXCR on the multiplex PCR reads. Here the sample spans about 350,000 distinct CDR3 sequences, approximately 14% being singletons. The sample comprised blood. All receptors come from a woman aged 40 to 50 with Graves' ophthalmopathy.

This clonotype was counted at least ten times. This chain links TRBV11-2 with TRBJ2-3, with D possibly matching TRBD2 (7 bases). With 3 bases removed from V and 3 bases from J, the gap between germline ends came to 25 bases. Germline V gives CDR1 SGHAT, CDR2 FQNNGV. The length of the CDR3 is 19 residues. The CDR3 DNA reads TGTGCCAGCAGCTTCCCTTGGGCGGGGGCCGCAGGTGGGACAGATACGCAGTATTTT. Encoded protein: CASSFPWAGAAGGTDTQYF.

This clonotype has at least ten counts. The chain has TRBV6-1 and TRBJ1-1; no firm D call. CDR1 is MNHNS and CDR2 is SASEGT in the germline V gene. Trimming pared 5 bases from V and 7 bases from J, leaving 11 bases between. CDR3 size: 12 residues. The CDR3 protein is CASSIRLGEAFF. The CDR3, as DNA: TGTGCCAGCAGTATAAGACTGGGTGAAGCTTTCTTT.

This clonotype was counted ten times or more. V is TRBV6-5 and J is TRBJ2-5; no clear D gene. The germline V and J ends were trimmed by 2 bases and 6 bases, with 13 bases remaining between them. Germline CDR1 MNHEY, CDR2 SVGAGI. There are 14 residues in the CDR3. The CDR3 here is CASSYSRSPKTQYF. CDR3 nucleotide sequence: TGTGCCAGCAGTTACAGCCGCTCTCCAAAGACCCAGTACTTC.

This clonotype was recorded at least ten times. V and J are TRBV6-5 and TRBJ2-7; D is perhaps TRBD2 (6 bases). The CDR3 consists of 15 residues. Germline CDR1 and CDR2: MNHEY and SVGAGI. V lost 0 bases and J lost 2, with 11 bases in between. The CDR3 protein is CASSYSVWEAYEQYF. The CDR3 coding sequence is TGTGCCAGCAGTTACTCGGTGTGGGAGGCCTACGAGCAGTACTTC.

Points on this clonotype: Given a much more abundant clone one base away, this may be a read error. The chain employs TRBV3-1 and TRBJ2-5; weak D call: TRBD2 (5 bases). CDR1 is LGHDT, CDR2 YNNKEL, per germline (reference sequence). The CDR3 is 16 amino acids. Trimming removed 1 base from V and 5 bases from J, with 17 bases in between. The DNA of the CDR3 is TGTGCCAGCAGCCAAGGAGGGATCAGGTCTCGGGAGACCCAGTACTTC. Its translation is CASSQGGIRSRETQYF.